This T cell receptor delta chain was captured by sequencing in a study of γδ T cells in repeated Plasmodium falciparum infection. The wider study: Malian children with intense seasonal malaria exposure were compared with matched Australian children. Malian repertoires were sampled cross-sectionally without transmission and longitudinally through febrile malaria. Regarding the study as a whole: Over time and infection, Vgamma9/Vdelta2+ repertoires remained highly stable and polyclonal. Vdelta2-negative gammadelta repertoires, largely Vdelta1+, seemingly showed infection-driven waves of new clonal selection.

The CDR3 is made up of 21 amino acids. Looked up from germline, CDR1 is TSWWSYY and CDR2 is QGS. This clone has more than one count but fewer than ten. Its cognate antigen is unknown. The protein TCRdb gives is from a much larger clone and does not agree with this DNA's translation at residue 3, likely a read error; the protein shown here comes from the DNA. TCRdb made new clone calls on the multiplex PCR reads using CATT. This table holds 55,000 to 70,000 delta-chain clones, around 1.8% found once. Vgamma9/Vdelta2+ and Vdelta2-negative gammadelta T cells were flow-sorted from PBMC for bulk sequencing.

The chain employs TRDV1 and TRDJ1, with D perhaps matching TRDD3 (6 bases). The J gene, absent from TCRdb, was called here by matching the DNA to germline. This clonotype originated in a pool of human donors (malaria-infected and uninfected, not separated). The sample consisted of gamma-delta T cells from blood. The CDR3 is CAPGEPPLHVRGTLYTDKLIF. Written as DNA, the CDR3 is TGTGCTCCTGGGGAACCCCCTTTACACGTACGGGGTACATTATACACCGATAAACTCATCTTT.